A selection of T cell receptor beta chains follows, all from one sample in a study of identical twins. TCRdb passed the 5' RACE reads through MiXCR, listing each CDR3 protein once. The sample consists of some 460,000 distinct CDR3 sequences, approximately 15% of them appearing once. The same sample was also studied in work on yellow fever vaccine responses in identical twins.

Material for sequencing was CD4+ T cells sorted from blood. The source is a woman aged 18-35 years in good health. CDR3s include the opening cysteine and the closing phenylalanine or tryptophan. D genes are given only for firm matches. Expanded clones get a size class; other rows say once, few or many, or leave the size out.

V gene: TRBV20-1; D gene: -; clone size: many; J gene: TRBJ2-1; CDR3 protein: CSARGTPSRSVSYNEQFF; CDR3 DNA: TGCAGTGCTAGGGGAACGCCCAGTCGTAGCGTCTCCTACAATGAGCAGTTCTTC
V gene: TRBV11-2; D gene: TRBD2; clone size: few; J gene: TRBJ2-2; CDR3 protein: CASSLGTSVANTGELFF; CDR3 DNA: TGTGCCAGCAGCTTAGGGACTAGCGTAGCGAACACCGGGGAGCTGTTTTTT
V gene: TRBV14; D gene: -; clone size: few; J gene: TRBJ2-5; CDR3 protein: CASTGKTQYF; CDR3 DNA: TGTGCCAGCACCGGGAAGACCCAGTACTTC
V gene: TRBV2; D gene: -; clone size: -; J gene: TRBJ1-5; CDR3 protein: CASRGRVPNQPQHF; CDR3 DNA: TGTGCCAGCAGAGGGAGGGTCCCCAATCAGCCCCAGCATTTT
V gene: TRBV4-1; D gene: -; clone size: -; J gene: TRBJ2-4; CDR3 protein: CASSQEEGRGNIQYF; CDR3 DNA: TGCGCCAGCAGCCAAGAGGAGGGCCGCGGAAACATTCAGTACTTC
V gene: TRBV7-9; D gene: -; clone size: -; J gene: TRBJ2-1; CDR3 protein: CASSLGLAVSYNEQFF; CDR3 DNA: TGTGCCAGCAGCTTAGGGCTAGCCGTTTCCTACAATGAGCAGTTCTTC
V gene: TRBV28; D gene: -; clone size: few; J gene: TRBJ2-5; CDR3 protein: CASRRDIQETQYF; CDR3 DNA: TGTGCCAGCAGGCGGGACATCCAAGAGACCCAGTACTTC
V gene: TRBV9; D gene: -; clone size: -; J gene: TRBJ1-1; CDR3 protein: CASSVIAPNTEAFF; CDR3 DNA: TGTGCCAGCAGCGTAATTGCGCCGAACACTGAAGCTTTCTTT
V gene: TRBV7-8; D gene: TRBD2; clone size: -; J gene: TRBJ2-1; CDR3 protein: CASSYPTGTRGGEQFF; CDR3 DNA: TGTGCCAGCAGCTACCCAACCGGGACTAGAGGTGGTGAGCAGTTCTTC
V gene: TRBV3-1; D gene: TRBD2; clone size: many; J gene: TRBJ2-3; CDR3 protein: CASRASGTDTQYF; CDR3 DNA: TGTGCCAGCAGGGCTAGCGGGACGGATACGCAGTATTTT
V gene: TRBV4-3; D gene: -; clone size: -; J gene: TRBJ2-3; CDR3 protein: CASSLSGFSTDTQYF; CDR3 DNA: TGCGCCAGCAGCCTAAGCGGGTTTAGCACAGATACGCAGTATTTT
V gene: TRBV4-3; D gene: -; clone size: few; J gene: TRBJ2-6; CDR3 protein: CASSQFTASGANVLTF; CDR3 DNA: TGCGCCAGCAGCCAGTTCACAGCCTCTGGGGCCAACGTCCTGACTTTC
V gene: TRBV20-1; D gene: TRBD1; clone size: -; J gene: TRBJ2-7; CDR3 protein: CSARARGRTQSSYEQYF; CDR3 DNA: TGCAGTGCTAGAGCCAGGGGGCGGACTCAGAGCTCCTACGAGCAGTACTTC
V gene: TRBV2; D gene: TRBD1; clone size: few; J gene: TRBJ2-5; CDR3 protein: CASSRRDRVGETQYF; CDR3 DNA: TGTGCCAGCAGTAGAAGGGACAGGGTGGGCGAGACCCAGTACTTC
V gene: TRBV6-1; D gene: -; clone size: few; J gene: TRBJ2-3; CDR3 protein: CASSPALFAGPDTQYF; CDR3 DNA: TGTGCCAGCAGCCCCGCCCTCTTTGCAGGACCAGATACGCAGTATTTT
V gene: TRBV6-1; D gene: -; clone size: few; J gene: TRBJ2-2; CDR3 protein: CATSRGAKYTGELFF; CDR3 DNA: TGTGCCACCAGTCGGGGGGCCAAGTACACCGGGGAGCTGTTTTTT
V gene: TRBV9; D gene: -; clone size: -; J gene: TRBJ2-3; CDR3 protein: CASSVLGNTDTQYF; CDR3 DNA: TGTGCCAGCAGCGTCCTTGGCAACACAGATACGCAGTATTTT
V gene: TRBV28; D gene: TRBD2; clone size: few; J gene: TRBJ2-7; CDR3 protein: CASSFRGVSYEQYF; CDR3 DNA: TGTGCCAGCAGTTTCCGGGGGGTATCCTACGAGCAGTACTTC
V gene: TRBV12-3/TRBV12-4; D gene: TRBD2; clone size: few; J gene: TRBJ2-2; CDR3 protein: CASSLGGAGELFF; CDR3 DNA: TGTGCCAGCAGTTTGGGGGGGGCCGGGGAGCTGTTTTTT
V gene: TRBV28; D gene: -; clone size: -; J gene: TRBJ2-5; CDR3 protein: CASSLMAGPQETQYF; CDR3 DNA: TGTGCCAGCAGTTTAATGGCGGGACCCCAAGAGACCCAGTACTTC
V gene: TRBV5-1; D gene: TRBD2; clone size: many; J gene: TRBJ2-1; CDR3 protein: CASSLLAGGTNNEQFF; CDR3 DNA: TGCGCCAGCAGCTTACTAGCGGGGGGAACTAACAATGAGCAGTTCTTC
V gene: TRBV12-3/TRBV12-4; D gene: -; clone size: many; J gene: TRBJ2-2; CDR3 protein: CASSPDIISTGELFF; CDR3 DNA: TGTGCCAGCAGTCCGGACATCATCAGCACCGGGGAGCTGTTTTTT
V gene: TRBV29-1; D gene: -; clone size: -; J gene: TRBJ2-3; CDR3 protein: CSVLVTDTQYF; CDR3 DNA: TGCAGCGTCCTGGTCACAGATACGCAGTATTTT
V gene: TRBV20-1; D gene: TRBD1; clone size: -; J gene: TRBJ1-5; CDR3 protein: CSAVDRGNNQPQHF; CDR3 DNA: TGCAGTGCCGTAGACAGGGGGAACAATCAGCCCCAGCATTTT
V gene: TRBV3-1; D gene: TRBD1; clone size: few; J gene: TRBJ2-7; CDR3 protein: CAPGGQGAREQYF; CDR3 DNA: TGTGCCCCCGGAGGACAGGGGGCGCGAGAGCAGTACTTC
V gene: TRBV4-3; D gene: -; clone size: many; J gene: TRBJ2-1; CDR3 protein: CASSQDHLPSNEQFF; CDR3 DNA: TGCGCCAGCAGCCAAGATCATCTGCCCTCCAATGAGCAGTTCTTC
V gene: TRBV6-1; D gene: -; clone size: -; J gene: TRBJ2-4; CDR3 protein: CASSKTGRLAKNIQYF; CDR3 DNA: TGTGCCAGCAGCAAGACAGGGAGGCTAGCCAAAAACATTCAGTACTTC
V gene: TRBV12-5; D gene: -; clone size: -; J gene: TRBJ2-3; CDR3 protein: CASGLVLAGGTDTQYF; CDR3 DNA: TGTGCTAGTGGTTTGGTACTCGCGGGCGGCACAGATACGCAGTATTTT
V gene: TRBV6-2/TRBV6-3; D gene: -; clone size: few; J gene: TRBJ2-5; CDR3 protein: CASRRDGVSETQYF; CDR3 DNA: TGTGCCAGCAGACGGGACGGCGTCTCTGAGACCCAGTACTTC
V gene: TRBV5-1; D gene: TRBD2; clone size: few; J gene: TRBJ2-1; CDR3 protein: CASSLAKRGRNNEQFF; CDR3 DNA: TGCGCCAGCAGCCTAGCTAAGCGGGGGCGGAACAATGAGCAGTTCTTC
V gene: TRBV11-2; D gene: TRBD2; clone size: -; J gene: TRBJ2-7; CDR3 protein: CASSSSGTSGYEQYF; CDR3 DNA: TGTGCCAGCAGCTCCTCCGGGACTAGCGGTTACGAGCAGTACTTC
V gene: TRBV5-1; D gene: -; clone size: -; J gene: TRBJ2-3; CDR3 protein: CASSYGTKVRTDTQYF; CDR3 DNA: TGCGCCAGCAGCTACGGGACAAAGGTCCGCACAGATACGCAGTATTTT
V gene: TRBV4-1; D gene: -; clone size: few; J gene: TRBJ2-3; CDR3 protein: CASSRQLPQGSLSTDTQYF; CDR3 DNA: TGCGCCAGCAGCCGCCAACTTCCCCAGGGGTCCCTTAGCACAGATACGCAGTATTTT
V gene: TRBV3-1; D gene: TRBD1; clone size: many; J gene: TRBJ1-2; CDR3 protein: CASRQGTADGYTF; CDR3 DNA: TGTGCCAGCAGGCAAGGGACAGCTGATGGCTACACCTTC
V gene: TRBV18; D gene: TRBD2; clone size: -; J gene: TRBJ2-7; CDR3 protein: CASSSLSGGPSNEQYF; CDR3 DNA: TGTGCCAGCTCATCCTTAAGCGGGGGGCCATCTAATGAGCAGTACTTC
V gene: TRBV11-2; D gene: TRBD2; clone size: -; J gene: TRBJ2-1; CDR3 protein: CASSSNPAPSGRAREQFF; CDR3 DNA: TGTGCCAGCAGCTCCAACCCGGCTCCTAGCGGGAGGGCCCGTGAGCAGTTCTTC
V gene: TRBV10-3; D gene: TRBD2; clone size: few; J gene: TRBJ2-1; CDR3 protein: CATRGSGGGYNEQFF; CDR3 DNA: TGTGCCACCAGAGGGAGCGGGGGGGGTTACAATGAGCAGTTCTTC
V gene: TRBV24-1; D gene: -; clone size: few; J gene: TRBJ2-1; CDR3 protein: CATSDSGLPEAYNEQFF; CDR3 DNA: TGTGCCACCAGTGATTCCGGTCTCCCTGAGGCTTACAATGAGCAGTTCTTC
V gene: TRBV20-1; D gene: TRBD1; clone size: few; J gene: TRBJ2-4; CDR3 protein: CSAGTGKNIQYF; CDR3 DNA: TGCAGTGCCGGGACAGGGAAGAACATTCAGTACTTC
V gene: TRBV29-1; D gene: -; clone size: few; J gene: TRBJ2-5; CDR3 protein: CSVDRTGFRETQYF; CDR3 DNA: TGCAGCGTTGACCGGACCGGTTTTCGAGAGACCCAGTACTTC
V gene: TRBV5-1; D gene: -; clone size: many; J gene: TRBJ1-5; CDR3 protein: CASSLDGDSNQPQHF; CDR3 DNA: TGCGCCAGCAGCTTGGACGGGGATAGCAATCAGCCCCAGCATTTT
V gene: TRBV5-4; D gene: -; clone size: -; J gene: TRBJ2-2; CDR3 protein: CASSLVSGKKTGELFF; CDR3 DNA: TGTGCCAGCAGCTTGGTGTCAGGGAAGAAAACCGGGGAGCTGTTTTTT
V gene: TRBV7-2; D gene: -; clone size: -; J gene: TRBJ2-7; CDR3 protein: CASSGRTAYEQYF; CDR3 DNA: TGTGCCAGCAGCGGCCGGACAGCTTACGAGCAGTACTTC
V gene: TRBV3-1; D gene: -; clone size: few; J gene: TRBJ1-1; CDR3 protein: CASSPMGGSLKAFF; CDR3 DNA: TGTGCCAGCAGCCCCATGGGGGGATCCCTAAAAGCTTTCTTT
V gene: TRBV15; D gene: TRBD2; clone size: few; J gene: TRBJ2-1; CDR3 protein: CATSSLTSGAYNEQFF; CDR3 DNA: TGTGCCACCAGCAGCCTCACTAGCGGGGCGTACAATGAGCAGTTCTTC
V gene: TRBV27; D gene: TRBD1; clone size: -; J gene: TRBJ2-7; CDR3 protein: CASSLFEDRGQF; CDR3 DNA: TGTGCCAGCAGTTTATTCGAGGACAGGGGGCAATTC
V gene: TRBV21-1; D gene: -; clone size: -; J gene: TRBJ2-7; CDR3 protein: CASSKSTYEQYF; CDR3 DNA: TGTGCCAGCAGCAAATCCACCTACGAGCAGTACTTC
V gene: TRBV6-5; D gene: -; clone size: -; J gene: TRBJ2-1; CDR3 protein: CASSGVNEQFF; CDR3 DNA: TGTGCCAGCAGTGGCGTAAATGAGCAGTTCTTC
V gene: TRBV20-1; D gene: -; clone size: few; J gene: TRBJ2-5; CDR3 protein: CRVDSQETQYF; CDR3 DNA: TGCAGAGTCGACAGTCAAGAGACCCAGTACTTC